Following are 25 T cell receptor beta chains from one sample sequenced in a study of blood T cell repertoires in COVID-19. The data were produced by immunoSEQ multiplex PCR, yet TCRdb's version contains in-frame clones alone and is incomplete. The table lists 65,000 to 90,000 clones, 82% of them singletons. Sequencing was done on a sample of peripheral blood. These receptors all come from a woman aged 60-75 years with acute or convalescent COVID-19.

V usage is TRBV7-9 and J usage is TRBJ2-1; 11 bases match TRBD2. J lost 6 bases, V lost 4 bases, and 11 bases had no gene match. The CDR3 covers 17 residues. CDR1 and CDR2 from the germline V gene are SEHNR and FQNEAQ (reference sequence). CDR3 sequence reads: CASSSSLAGGRANEQFF. The CDR3 coding sequence is TGTGCCAGCAGCTCATCGCTAGCGGGAGGCCGGGCCAATGAGCAGTTCTTC.

V usage is TRBV5-5 and J usage is TRBJ2-7; 11 bases are a match to TRBD1. The junction had 13 bases not matched to a gene; V was cut back by 5 bases and J by 0 bases. This CDR3 is built from 18 residues. Germline lookup yields CDR1 SGHKS and CDR2 YYEKEE (reference sequence). The DNA of the CDR3 is TGTGCCAGCAGTGTGGAGGGACAGGGGGTCAGGGACTCCTACGAGCAGTACTTC. As protein: CASSVEGQGVRDSYEQYF.

The V gene is TRBV5-6, the J gene TRBJ1-5; maybe TRBD1 (5 bases). The CDR3 loop spans 14 amino acids. Germline-derived CDR1 and CDR2 are SGHDT and YYEEEE. Trimming removed 4 bases at V and 9 bases at J, with 17 bases between. The CDR3 loop is CASSRSRQHPPQHF. The DNA for the CDR3 is TGTGCCAGCAGCCGGTCGAGACAGCATCCGCCCCAGCATTTT.

The chain is built from TRBV9 and TRBJ2-6, with TRBD1 matching 7 bases. Germline CDR1 and CDR2: SGDLS and YYNGEE. The CDR3 is made up of 20 amino acids. V lost 0 bases and J lost 0; bases outside the gene matches: 12. The CDR3 protein is CASSVERGTEWYSGANVLTF. For the CDR3, the DNA is TGTGCCAGCAGCGTAGAACGAGGGACAGAATGGTACTCTGGGGCCAACGTCCTGACTTTC.

There are a few counts of this clone. The rearrangement joins TRBV27 to TRBJ1-2; D possibly corresponds to TRBD1 (5 bases). Germline loops: CDR1 MNHEY, CDR2 SMNVEV (reference sequence). V lost 8 bases to trimming and J lost 5 bases, with 15 bases between them. This CDR3 is 13 amino acids long. The CDR3 DNA reads TGTGCCAGCGCCCATAGACAGCATTATGGCTACACCTTC. Residues: CASAHRQHYGYTF.

This clone was detected a few times. This rearrangement joins TRBV10-3 to TRBJ1-6, with no clear D. Per germline, CDR1 ENHRY and CDR2 SYGVKD. V was trimmed by 0 bases and J by 14 bases, leaving 14 bases between them. The CDR3 spans 14 residues. CDR3 sequence reads: CAISESGQDLSLHF. The CDR3 nucleotides read TGTGCCATCAGTGAGTCTGGGCAGGATTTGTCCCTCCACTTT.

The V call is TRBV5-6, the J call TRBJ1-2, with D hard to call. The CDR3 length is 15 residues. Germline-derived CDR1 and CDR2 are SGHDT and YYEEEE. V shed 0 bases and J shed 4 bases, with 13 bases lying between them. The CDR3 here is CASSLGLNPLYGYTF. CDR3 in DNA: TGTGCCAGCAGCTTGGGACTCAACCCCCTCTATGGCTACACCTTC.

This chain links TRBV27 with TRBJ2-3; no firm D call. Germline CDR1 and CDR2: MNHEY and SMNVEV (reference sequence). Trimming removed 5 bases at V and 6 bases at J, with 12 bases between. This CDR3 is 13 amino acids long. The CDR3 reads CASSDPTRDTQYF. The CDR3 coding sequence is TGTGCCAGCAGTGACCCGACGAGGGATACGCAGTATTTT.

This clone was counted a few times. V gene TRBV5-1 combines with J gene TRBJ2-1, with 9 nucleotides matching TRBD1. Germline-derived CDR1 and CDR2 are SGHRS and YFSETQ. The CDR3 covers 15 residues. Unmatched junction bases numbered 6, after V lost 4 bases and J lost 4 bases. For the CDR3, the DNA is TGCGCCAGCAGCCACGGGACAGGGATTTACAATGAGCAGTTCTTC. Protein sequence: CASSHGTGIYNEQFF.

The J gene is TRBJ2-3, the V gene TRBV28, with D possibly TRBD2 on 7 matching bases. Germline V gives CDR1 MDHEN, CDR2 SYDVKM. This CDR3 has 14 residues. V was pared by 8 bases and J by 4 bases, with 16 bases between. The CDR3 DNA reads as TGTGCCAGCGAGAGGGGGGGACGATCAGATACGCAGTATTTT. Its protein product is CASERGGRSDTQYF.

This clone was recorded only once. V gene TRBV18 combines with J gene TRBJ2-2; D is unresolved. The germline V gene has CDR1 KGHSH and CDR2 LQKENI. Trimming stripped 2 bases from V and 1 base from J, with 5 bases between. This CDR3 contains 14 residues. CDR3 sequence (DNA): TGTGCCAGCTCACCAAACAGGAACACCGGGGAGCTGTTTTTT. Translated: CASSPNRNTGELFF.

The chain joins TRBV19 to TRBJ1-4; 9 bases are shared with TRBD1. Germline V gives CDR1 LNHDA, CDR2 SQIVND (reference sequence). The CDR3 consists of 13 residues. The V and J ends lost 10 bases and 6 bases, in that order; junction bases with no gene match: 6. The CDR3 nucleotides read TGTGCCACACAGGGGGCTCCTTATGAAAAACTGTTTTTT. Amino acid sequence: CATQGAPYEKLFF.

This clone has a single count. J is TRBJ2-2 and V is TRBV30; 11 bases are shared with TRBD2. Germline CDR1 and CDR2: GTSNPN and SVGIG (reference sequence). Trimming at V came to 4 bases and at J to 2 bases, leaving 6 bases not matched to a gene. The CDR3 is 16 amino acids. The CDR3 loop is CAWTPGTSGNTGELFF. As DNA, the CDR3 is TGTGCCTGGACGCCAGGGACTAGCGGTAACACCGGGGAGCTGTTTTTT.

CDR3 sequence reads: CASSLEDRPYNEQFF. DNA of the CDR3: TGTGCCAGCAGCTTGGAGGACAGACCCTACAATGAGCAGTTCTTC. The chain is built from TRBV5-5 and TRBJ2-1, with D perhaps TRBD1 (6 bases). The CDR3 consists of 15 residues. V was clipped by 0 bases and J by 2 bases, with 9 bases between them. CDR1 and CDR2 from the germline V gene are SGHKS and YYEKEE (reference sequence).

This clone was seen just once. V gene TRBV13 combines with J gene TRBJ2-7; TRBD1 matches at 10 bases. V lost 5 bases to trimming and J lost 2 bases; unmatched junction nucleotides: 27. The CDR3 loop spans 22 amino acids. Germline V gene data show CDR1 as PRHDT and CDR2 as FYEKMQ (reference sequence). The CDR3 loop is CASSISWPLDRGPNTFTYEQYF. The CDR3 coding sequence is TGTGCCAGCAGCATATCTTGGCCCCTTGACAGGGGGCCGAACACCTTTACCTACGAGCAGTACTTC.

The J gene is TRBJ2-7, the V gene TRBV5-1; 7 bases map to TRBD1. The V segment lost 2 bases and the J segment 3 bases; nucleotides outside the gene matches: 5. Germline V CDR1 and CDR2: SGHRS, YFSETQ. The CDR3 is made up of 14 amino acids. The CDR3 DNA follows: TGCGCCAGCAGCTTCGGACAGGACCGCTACGAGCAGTACTTC. It encodes CASSFGQDRYEQYF.

This clone was counted only a few times. CDR3 protein: CASSPSDGYTF. CDR3 nucleotides: TGTGCCAGCTCACCTTCGGATGGCTACACCTTC. The chain combines TRBV18 with TRBJ1-2; D uncertain. The CDR3 is made up of 11 amino acids. CDR1 and CDR2 (germline): KGHSH, LQKENI. Between the trimmed V and J ends, which lost 3 bases and 6 bases, there was a span of 5 bases.

The chain combines TRBV30 with TRBJ1-5, with D unresolved. This CDR3 has 13 residues. Trimming shortened V by 0 bases and J by 5 bases, and 8 bases separated the two germline ends. Germline-derived CDR1 and CDR2 are GTSNPN and SVGIG (reference sequence). CDR3 sequence reads: CAWSVAIDQPQHF. CDR3 nucleotides: TGTGCCTGGAGTGTAGCCATCGATCAGCCCCAGCATTTT.

This chain uses TRBV9 with TRBJ1-3; TRBD1 matches at 7 bases. This CDR3 is 14 amino acids long. CDR1 and CDR2 (germline): SGDLS, YYNGEE. J was trimmed by 3 bases and V by 3 bases; bases with no gene match: 3. CDR3 DNA: TGTGCCAGCAGCGAGGGGGCTGGTGGAAACACCATATATTTT. This sequence encodes CASSEGAGGNTIYF.

This clone was recorded once. The chain recombines TRBV30 with TRBJ2-7, with 7 bases aligning to TRBD1. Germline V gene data show CDR1 as GTSNPN and CDR2 as SVGIG (reference sequence). The CDR3 has 15 amino acids. V dropped 2 bases and J dropped 6; count of bases not matched to a gene: 13. The CDR3 bases are TGTGCCTGGAGTACCCTTGACAGGGAAGGTGGCGAGCAGTACTTC. It codes for CAWSTLDREGGEQYF.

The chain has TRBV19 and TRBJ1-2, with D possibly TRBD1 on 6 matching bases. Trimming stripped 5 bases from V and 0 bases from J, with 22 bases between. Germline V lookup: CDR1 LNHDA, CDR2 SQIVND (reference sequence). There are 18 residues in the CDR3. The CDR3, as DNA: TGTGCCAGTAGTGCCCGACACCTGGGGGACATCTCTAACTATGGCTACACCTTC. This codes for CASSARHLGDISNYGYTF.

J is TRBJ1-2 and V is TRBV6-5, with TRBD1 identical over 10 bases. V shed 4 bases and J 4 bases; nucleotides not matched to a gene: 6. The germline gives CDR1 MNHEY, CDR2 SVGAGI. The CDR3 has 15 residues. CDR3: CASSSWTGGFYGYTF. CDR3 DNA: TGTGCCAGCAGTTCCTGGACAGGGGGTTTCTATGGCTACACCTTC.

The CDR3 is CASSSEGTGRYEQYF. As DNA, the CDR3 is TGTGCCAGCAGTTCGGAAGGGACAGGGCGGTACGAGCAGTACTTC. J is TRBJ2-7 and V is TRBV28; 9 nucleotides line up with TRBD1. The CDR3 has 15 residues. Trimming removed 4 bases from V and 4 bases from J; junction bases left unmatched: 8. Per germline, CDR1 MDHEN and CDR2 SYDVKM.

This rearrangement joins TRBV7-2 to TRBJ2-7; possible D gene TRBD2, 6 bases. V dropped 5 bases and J dropped 0 bases, with 17 bases sitting between them. The CDR3 is made up of 16 amino acids. CDR1 is SGHTA, CDR2 FQGNSA, per germline. CDR3 sequence: CASSDRGGRSSYEQYF. The CDR3 bases are TGTGCCAGCAGCGACCGAGGAGGGAGATCCTCCTACGAGCAGTACTTC.

J is TRBJ2-6 and V is TRBV30; 8 bases map to TRBD2. The CDR3 covers 19 residues. The germline gives CDR1 GTSNPN, CDR2 SVGIG (reference sequence). The junction had 12 bases not matched to a gene; V was cut back by 2 bases and J by 0 bases. The CDR3 reads CAWSFNSDSGVSGANVLTF. The CDR3 region has the DNA TGTGCCTGGAGTTTTAATTCGGATAGCGGGGTCTCTGGGGCCAACGTCCTGACTTTC.